The clone carrying this T cell receptor (beta chain) has just a few counts. The CDR3 spans 20 residues. A library of TCRbeta sequences, prepared with unique molecular identifiers, was generated. Each CDR3 protein is one row after TCRdb ran MiXCR on the PCR reads. The data hold 200,000 to 250,000 distinct CDR3 sequences, with about 9.2% observed a single time. The source of the sample is a study of T-cell reconstitution after alpha-beta-depleted transplantation in children. The receptor was derived from a human donor who donated a stem cell graft to a child with acute lymphoblastic leukemia. The source material was PBMCs from the stem cell graft donor, sampled from the stem cell graft. The rearrangement uses TRBV21-1 and TRBJ2-2. TRBV21-1 corresponds to a pseudogene. CDR3: CASSKGRHTDRKKNTGELFF. The CDR3 region has the DNA TGTGCCAGCAGCAAAGGTCGACACACCGACCGAAAAAAAAACACCGGGGAGCTGTTTTTT.